Shown below are 17 T cell receptor beta chains from a single sample sequenced in a study of blood T cell repertoires in COVID-19. The method was immunoSEQ multiplex PCR; TCRdb's version includes in-frame clones alone and lacks a portion of them. Of approximately 140,000 clones in the sample, around 88% were seen once. Input material: peripheral blood. The receptors derive from a human donor in a cohort sampled during active COVID-19.

The V gene is TRBV6-5, the J gene TRBJ1-1; D unresolved. CDR1 is MNHEY, CDR2 SVGAGI, per germline. V lost 5 bases, J lost 7 bases, and 11 bases lay in between. The CDR3 extends over 12 amino acids. DNA for the CDR3: TGTGCCAGCAGTCTGGGAGGGTTTGAAGCTTTCTTT. It translates to CASSLGGFEAFF.

This chain links TRBV14 with TRBJ2-7, with TRBD2 matching over 7 bases. The length of the CDR3 is 18 residues. J was trimmed by 5 bases and V by 0 bases; bases with no gene match: 16. Germline V CDR1 and CDR2: SGHDN, FVKESK. The CDR3 DNA reads TGTGCCAGCAGCCAAGACTCAGCTTTCGGACTAGTCATCCACGAGCAGTACTTC. Amino acids: CASSQDSAFGLVIHEQYF.

The chain employs TRBV18 and TRBJ1-1; a possible D gene is TRBD1 (5 bases). Germline V gene data show CDR1 as KGHSH and CDR2 as LQKENI. Trimming pared 1 base from V and 5 bases from J, leaving 14 bases between. The CDR3 runs 15 residues. The CDR3 loop is CASSPQGGVGTEAFF. CDR3 in DNA: TGTGCCAGCTCACCACAAGGAGGGGTGGGTACTGAAGCTTTCTTT.

The V gene is TRBV10-1, the J gene TRBJ2-2; the match to TRBD2 covers 7 bases. This CDR3 spans 14 amino acids. J was trimmed by 7 bases and V by 4 bases; bases with no gene match: 6. In germline, CDR1 is WNHNN, CDR2 SYGVQD (reference sequence). The CDR3 DNA is TGCGCCAGCAGTGGGGAGGGGAGACACGGGGAGCTGTTTTTT. This translates into CASSGEGRHGELFF.

This sequence joins TRBV9 and TRBJ2-1; maybe TRBD2 (5 bases). The V end lost 3 bases, the J end lost 10 bases, and 11 bases lay between the germline ends. This CDR3 has 12 amino acids. In germline, CDR1 is SGDLS, CDR2 YYNGEE. Here the CDR3 DNA reads TGTGCCAGCAGCGCGCCAGAGGGAGAGCAGTTCTTC. This sequence encodes CASSAPEGEQFF.

The chain links TRBV5-1 to TRBJ2-5, with TRBD2 matching over 10 bases. CDR3 length: 15 amino acids. V dropped 1 base and J dropped 5; count of bases not matched to a gene: 5. Germline-derived CDR1 and CDR2 are SGHRS and YFSETQ. CDR3 in DNA: TGCGCCAGCAGCTTGAGCAGCGGGAGGGGGGAGACCCAGTACTTC. This translates into CASSLSSGRGETQYF.

The chain links TRBV7-8 to TRBJ2-4, with TRBD2 matching 8 bases. From germline, CDR1 is SGHVS and CDR2 FQNEAQ. The length of the CDR3 is 16 residues. Unmatched junction bases numbered 4, after V lost 3 bases and J lost 0 bases. This CDR3 is CASSFGGGLAKNIQYF. DNA of the CDR3: TGTGCCAGCAGCTTTGGCGGGGGGCTAGCCAAAAACATTCAGTACTTC.

This rearrangement joins TRBV18 to TRBJ2-7; no clear D gene. The V end was cut by 2 bases, the J end by 2 bases, with 10 bases between. The CDR3 sequence is 14 residues long. In germline, CDR1 is KGHSH, CDR2 LQKENI. CDR3: CASSPASTTYEQYF. CDR3 nucleotide sequence: TGTGCCAGCTCACCAGCCTCGACAACCTACGAGCAGTACTTC.

V and J are TRBV18 and TRBJ2-4; 8 bases map to TRBD1. The CDR3 contains 16 residues. The V segment lost 4 bases and the J segment 9 bases; nucleotides outside the gene matches: 14. From germline, CDR1 is KGHSH and CDR2 LQKENI. The CDR3 is CASSLGTGGSNSIQYF. DNA for the CDR3: TGTGCCAGCTCACTCGGGACAGGCGGGTCCAATTCCATTCAGTACTTC. The full variable domain, its missing parts supplied by reference TRBV18 and TRBJ2-4, is NAGVMQNPRHLVRRRGQEARLRCSPMKGHSHVYWYRQLPEEGLKFMVYLQKENIIDESGMPKERFSAEFPKEGPSILRIQQVVRGDSAAYFCASSLGTGGSNSIQYFGAGTRLSVL.

The gene calls are TRBV3-1 (or the pseudogene TRBV3-2) and TRBJ2-5, with TRBD1 as a possible D gene (6 bases). V was cut by 3 bases and J by 5 bases, with 10 bases left in between. Germline V gene lookup returns CDR1 LGHDT and CDR2 YNNKEL (reference sequence). This CDR3 has 13 amino acids. The DNA of the CDR3 is TGTGCCAGCAGCCAGGGGGCTGGGGAGACCCAGTACTTC. Amino acid sequence: CASSQGAGETQYF.

The CDR3 sequence is CASSLSGTGGLGTEAFF. For the CDR3, the DNA is TGTGCCAGCAGCTTAAGCGGTACAGGGGGCTTAGGTACTGAAGCTTTCTTT. The V gene is TRBV11-2, the J gene TRBJ1-1, with 9 positions matching TRBD1. Losses at the gene ends were 2 bases for V and 5 bases for J; bases not matched to a gene: 12. Germline V CDR1 and CDR2: SGHAT, FQNNGV. The CDR3 spans 17 residues.

The chain links TRBV4-1 to TRBJ2-5; a weak D match, TRBD1 (6 bases). The CDR3 loop spans 14 amino acids. The V end lost 5 bases, the J end lost 1 base, and 11 bases lay between the germline ends. Germline CDR1 is MGHRA and CDR2 is YSYEKL. The CDR3, as DNA: TGCGCCAGCAGCACTGGACAGCTCCAAGAGACCCAGTACTTC. It translates to CASSTGQLQETQYF.

Only a few counts were recorded for this clone. The chain uses TRBV6-5 and TRBJ1-1, with a possible D match to TRBD1 (6 bases). V lost 7 bases, J lost 4 bases, and 10 bases lay in between. This CDR3 contains 12 residues. Germline loops: CDR1 MNHEY, CDR2 SVGAGI. This CDR3 is CASKQGGTEAFF. CDR3 DNA: TGTGCCAGCAAACAGGGTGGCACTGAAGCTTTCTTT.

The V gene is TRBV7-9, the J gene TRBJ2-3; 13 bases are a match to TRBD2. The CDR3 length is 17 residues. Per the germline V gene, CDR1 is SEHNR and CDR2 is FQNEAQ (reference sequence). Trimming removed 4 bases from V and 3 bases from J; junction bases left unmatched: 7. DNA for the CDR3: TGTGCCAGCAGCTCCACTAGCGGGGGGGCCTATACAGATACGCAGTATTTT. It codes for CASSSTSGGAYTDTQYF. Supplemented by reference TRBV7-9 and TRBJ2-3, the full variable domain reads DTGVSQNPRHKITKRGQNVTFRCDPISEHNRLYWYRQTLGQGPEFLTYFQNEAQLEKSRLLSDRFSAERPKGSFSTLEIQRTEQGDSAMYLCASSSTSGGAYTDTQYFGPGTRLTVL.

The chain combines TRBV6-5 with TRBJ2-2; 10 bases align to TRBD2. Trimming cost V 3 bases and J 7 bases; bases outside gene matches: 5. The CDR3 length is 15 residues. The germline gives CDR1 MNHEY, CDR2 SVGAGI. The CDR3 coding sequence is TGTGCCAGCAGTTATTGCCTAGCGGGGGACGGGGAGCTGTTTTTT. Translating it yields CASSYCLAGDGELFF.

The J gene is TRBJ1-1, the V gene TRBV6-6; 9 bases are shared with TRBD1. The CDR3 runs to 15 residues. The ends lost 4 bases at V and 7 bases at J; junction bases unmatched: 10. Looked up from germline, CDR1 is MNHNY and CDR2 is SVGAGI (reference sequence). In DNA, the CDR3 is TGTGCCAGCAGTTCAGGGATTGGGACAGGGAATGAAGCTTTCTTT. It yields the protein CASSSGIGTGNEAFF.

In DNA, the CDR3 is TGTGCCAGCAGCAGCCGAACTAGCGGTACCGGGGAGCTGTTTTTT. Its translation is CASSSRTSGTGELFF. The V call is TRBV5-4, the J call TRBJ2-2, with 8 positions matching TRBD2. The ends lost 4 bases at V and 5 bases at J; junction bases unmatched: 7. The CDR3 loop spans 15 amino acids. CDR1 and CDR2 (germline): SGHNT, YYREEE (reference sequence).